This T cell receptor (beta chain) was observed in a study of Ad26.COV2.S vaccination and SARS-CoV-2 variants. This clone was recorded once. Indicated treatment: around 19 received Ad26.COV2.S at low or high dose, single or two shots; 5 received placebo; per-sample allocation not given. At day 63 after the first vaccine or placebo injection, samples were drawn. V lost 4 bases to trimming and J lost 6 bases, with 7 bases between them. The germline V gene encodes CDR1 MNHEY and CDR2 SVGEGT. The CDR3 extends over 12 amino acids. TCRdb's copy holds only in-frame clones and misses some; the assay was immunoSEQ multiplex PCR. The data contain roughly 400,000 clones, approximately 90% of them seen just once; the ten biggest clones take up around 1.7%.

The genes are TRBV6-2 or TRBV6-3 and TRBJ2-1; no firm D call. The sequencing here drew on peripheral blood, taken in a trial of Ad26.COV2.S vaccine versus placebo. This clonotype was sampled from a person aged 18-60 years who received the Ad26.COV2.S COVID-19 vaccine or a placebo. The CDR3 DNA follows: TGTGCCAGCAGTTTTACAGCCAATGAGCAGTTCTTC. This translates into CASSFTANEQFF.